Listed below are T cell receptor beta chains from one sample, sequenced in a study of cytomegalovirus exposure and HLA in healthy donors. Produced via immunoSEQ multiplex PCR; TCRdb's table is partial and in-frame only. The sample table includes 70,000 or so clones. Sequenced material: PBMCs. All receptors come from a boy younger than 18 in good health and CMV-seronegative. CDR3s include the opening cysteine and the closing phenylalanine or tryptophan. D genes are given only for firm matches.

d_call,j_call,v_call,cdr3_nt,cdr3_aa
.,TRBJ1-1,TRBV30,TGTGCCTGGGGTACATTGAACACTGAAGCTTTCTTT,CAWGTLNTEAFF
.,TRBJ1-2,TRBV7-2,TGTGCCAGCAGCTTAGATAACAGCCTCTATGGCTACACCTTC,CASSLDNSLYGYTF
TRBD2,TRBJ2-1,TRBV4-1,TGCGCCAGCAGCCAAGAGATGGCGACTAGCGGGCTCCCCAGCCATGAGCAGTTCTTC,CASSQEMATSGLPSHEQFF
.,TRBJ1-3,TRBV5-6,TGTGCCAGCAGCCTGCGGGACCCCTCGTTCCAGGGAAACACCATATATTTT,CASSLRDPSFQGNTIYF
TRBD1,TRBJ1-2,TRBV4-2,TGTGCCAGCAGCGAAGGGGACAGGGGGGACTATGGCTACACCTTC,CASSEGDRGDYGYTF
.,TRBJ1-2,TRBV6-6,TGTGCCAGCAGTACTGGGGGGGGCTACACCTTC,CASSTGGGYTF
.,TRBJ2-7,TRBV5-6,TGTGCCAGCAGCCGGAGCCCCGGGGGTCGCTCCTACGAGCAGTACTTC,CASSRSPGGRSYEQYF
TRBD2,TRBJ2-7,TRBV6-5,TGTGCCAGCAGTCCACAGACTAGCGGCTCCTACGAGCAGTACTTC,CASSPQTSGSYEQYF
.,TRBJ1-3,TRBV30,TGTGCCTGGAGTTTCGGTTCTACCGACGCGGTTGGAAACACCATATATTTT,CAWSFGSTDAVGNTIYF
TRBD1,TRBJ2-7,TRBV7-2,TGTGCCAGCAGCCCCTGGACAGGCCCAAGCGCCTACGAGCAGTACTTC,CASSPWTGPSAYEQYF
TRBD1,TRBJ1-1,TRBV19,TGTGCCAGTAGTATAAGGAGGCCGGGACAGGGGAGCCCTTGGAACACTGAAGCTTTCTTT,CASSIRRPGQGSPWNTEAFF
TRBD1,TRBJ2-7,TRBV2,TGTGCCAGCAGCGAATACAGGGGAGCCTACGAGCAGTACTTC,CASSEYRGAYEQYF
.,TRBJ1-2,TRBV9,TGTGCCAGCAGCGTAGAGGGGGAACCGCATGGCTACACCTTC,CASSVEGEPHGYTF
.,TRBJ2-1,TRBV9,TGTGCCAGCAGCGACGACAGGAGCTCCTACAATGAGCAGTTCTTC,CASSDDRSSYNEQFF
TRBD1,TRBJ1-1,TRBV18,TGTGCCAGCTCACCACCGGCAGGGGGCAACACTGAAGCTTTCTTT,CASSPPAGGNTEAFF
TRBD1,TRBJ1-2,TRBV5-6,TGTGCCAGCAGCCAAGTCGAGGGACAGAACTATGGCTACACCTTC,CASSQVEGQNYGYTF
TRBD2,TRBJ2-2,TRBV7-8,TGTGCCAGCAGCCCACAAACTAGCGGGAGGGCCACCGGGGAGCTGTTTTTT,CASSPQTSGRATGELFF
TRBD2,TRBJ2-2,TRBV12-5,TGTGCTAGTGGCCTCAACCCCAAATTGGGACTAGCGGGAGGGCGAGGGAACACCGGGGAGCTGTTTTTT,CASGLNPKLGLAGGRGNTGELFF
TRBD2,TRBJ2-3,TRBV6-1,TGTGCCAGCAGTGAACTAGCGGGGGGGCCAGATACGCAGTATTTT,CASSELAGGPDTQYF
.,TRBJ1-2,TRBV19,TGTGCCAGTAGTAAACCGGGACTGGACCCTGCTGGCTACACCTTC,CASSKPGLDPAGYTF
TRBD1,TRBJ2-2,TRBV30,TGTGCCTGGAAGTCCCCAGGGGGCACCGGGGAGCTGTTTTTT,CAWKSPGGTGELFF
TRBD2,TRBJ2-3,TRBV7-9,TGTGCCAGCTGGCTAGCGGGGGATACGCAGTATTTT,CASWLAGDTQYF
TRBD1,TRBJ2-1,TRBV30,TGTGCCTGGAGTGGGGGACAGGTCGACAATGAGCAGTTCTTC,CAWSGGQVDNEQFF
TRBD2,TRBJ2-7,TRBV18,TGTGCCAGCTCACCATCGGCTAGCGGGACCTACGAGCAGTACTTC,CASSPSASGTYEQYF
.,TRBJ1-3,TRBV12-5,TGTGCTAGTGGTTTGTTACAAGTGAACACCATATATTTT,CASGLLQVNTIYF
.,TRBJ2-2,TRBV7-3,TGTGCCAGCAGCTATGGGACACATAACACCGGGGAGCTGTTTTTT,CASSYGTHNTGELFF
TRBD1,TRBJ1-2,TRBV2,TGTGCCAGCAGTGGGGACAGGGGCCACTATGGCTACACCTTC,CASSGDRGHYGYTF
.,TRBJ1-1,TRBV19,TGTGCCAGTACTGGCGGGGGCACTAAAGCTTTCTTT,CASTGGGTKAFF
TRBD1,TRBJ1-4,TRBV7-9,TGTGCCAGCACCGGGACAGCAGCCGGCTCAACTAATGAAAAACTGTTTTTT,CASTGTAAGSTNEKLFF
TRBD2,TRBJ2-3,TRBV6-4,TGTGCCAGCAGTGAAGAGCGGGGCGGAACAGATACGCAGTATTTT,CASSEERGGTDTQYF
.,TRBJ1-2,TRBV18,TGTGCCAGCTCACCTGCCAAATCTGGACAGATCTATGGCTACACCTTC,CASSPAKSGQIYGYTF
.,TRBJ2-2,TRBV11-2,TGTGCCAGCAGCCAGGGGGGAAACACCGGGGAGCTGTTTTTT,CASSQGGNTGELFF
.,TRBJ1-2,TRBV7-9,TGTGCCAGCAGCTTAGCCCCCGACAGAGCCACCCCTGGCTACACCTTC,CASSLAPDRATPGYTF
.,TRBJ2-7,TRBV6-5,TGCGCCAGCAGTTACGACTCACGGGACACAGCCTACGAGCAGTACTTC,CASSYDSRDTAYEQYF
TRBD1,TRBJ1-2,TRBV12-5,TGTGCTAGTGGTTTGCCGACAGGGTTATATGGCTACACCTTC,CASGLPTGLYGYTF
.,TRBJ2-5,TRBV4-1,TGCGCCAGCAGCCAATTTATCGGTGCGGGACAAGAGACCCAGTACTTC,CASSQFIGAGQETQYF
TRBD1,TRBJ1-3,TRBV5-1,TGCACCCTCCCGACAGGGGCTGGAAACACCATATATTTT,CTLPTGAGNTIYF
TRBD1,TRBJ2-3,TRBV11-3,TGTGCCAGCAGCCATAGACAGGGAACAGATACGCAGTATTTT,CASSHRQGTDTQYF
TRBD1,TRBJ2-6,TRBV4-1,TGCGCCAGCAGCCAAGATCTTGATCCGGGACAGGCCAACCCAGGGGCCAACGTCCTGACTTTC,CASSQDLDPGQANPGANVLTF
.,TRBJ1-5,TRBV7-2,TGTGCCAGCAGCTTAGTCAGGGATCAGCCCCAGCATTTT,CASSLVRDQPQHF
TRBD2,TRBJ2-2,TRBV4-2,TGTGCCAGCAGCCAAGGGTACGGTCGTGGTAGCGGGAGTGTCACCGGGGAGCTGTTTTTT,CASSQGYGRGSGSVTGELFF
TRBD1,TRBJ1-3,TRBV9,TGTGCCAGCAGCGAGACGACAGGGGCTCTTGGAAACACCATATATTTT,CASSETTGALGNTIYF
TRBD2,TRBJ2-3,TRBV4-1,TGCGCCAGCAGCCAAGAGGGGGGGAATCTGAAGGATACGCAGTATTTT,CASSQEGGNLKDTQYF